This is a list of T cell receptor beta chains from one sample in a study of PD-1 blockade in mismatch repair-deficient tumors. Measured with immunoSEQ multiplex PCR; TCRdb has only the in-frame clones, and not every one. The sample consists of around 120,000 clones, about nine tenths of them appearing once. Sequencing used peripheral blood, obtained approximately 69 weeks after starting pembrolizumab. The receptors shown here come from an adult with mismatch repair-deficient cancer. Each CDR3 is given with its conserved first and last residue. D genes are given only for firm matches. Not every row has a clone size; where given, it reads once, few, many or a size class.

d_gene: -; j_gene: TRBJ1-4; v_gene: TRBV18; abundance: -; CDR3aa: CASSPGGEEKLFF; CDR3nt: TGTGCCAGCTCACCAGGGGGCGAGGAAAAACTGTTTTTT
d_gene: -; j_gene: TRBJ2-1; v_gene: TRBV28; abundance: once; CDR3aa: CASSIRDGYFNEQFF; CDR3nt: TGTGCCAGCAGTATCCGGGACGGATACTTCAATGAGCAGTTCTTC
d_gene: TRBD1; j_gene: TRBJ2-5; v_gene: TRBV29-1; abundance: -; CDR3aa: CSVDFSSGRGQTQYF; CDR3nt: TGCAGCGTTGATTTTTCGTCGGGCAGGGGGCAGACCCAGTACTTC
d_gene: -; j_gene: TRBJ2-7; v_gene: TRBV5-6; abundance: few; CDR3aa: CASSNQGHEQYF; CDR3nt: TGTGCCAGCAGCAACCAGGGGCACGAGCAGTACTTC
d_gene: -; j_gene: TRBJ2-1; v_gene: TRBV4-1; abundance: -; CDR3aa: CASSHPPGTIRHNEQFF; CDR3nt: TGCGCCAGCAGCCACCCCCCCGGGACCATACGTCACAATGAGCAGTTCTTC
d_gene: -; j_gene: TRBJ2-1; v_gene: TRBV19; abundance: once; CDR3aa: CASSIGGGVYNEQFF; CDR3nt: TGTGCCAGTAGTATCGGAGGGGGCGTCTACAATGAGCAGTTCTTC
d_gene: TRBD1; j_gene: TRBJ2-2; v_gene: TRBV13; abundance: -; CDR3aa: CASSYGTDITGELFF; CDR3nt: TGTGCCAGCAGCTACGGGACAGACATCACCGGGGAGCTGTTTTTT
d_gene: -; j_gene: TRBJ2-1; v_gene: TRBV7-9; abundance: -; CDR3aa: CASRASGPSDEQFF; CDR3nt: TGTGCCAGCAGGGCCTCCGGGCCGTCGGATGAGCAGTTCTTC
d_gene: TRBD2; j_gene: TRBJ2-1; v_gene: TRBV11-2; abundance: -; CDR3aa: CASSSIQGGRAIMQFF; CDR3nt: TGTGCCAGCAGTTCCATCCAGGGCGGGAGGGCCATTATGCAGTTCTTC
d_gene: TRBD2; j_gene: TRBJ2-7; v_gene: TRBV27; abundance: -; CDR3aa: CASSLAGGLWDEQYF; CDR3nt: TGTGCCAGCAGTTTAGCGGGAGGCCTCTGGGACGAGCAGTACTTC
d_gene: -; j_gene: TRBJ2-3; v_gene: TRBV2; abundance: medium-sized; CDR3aa: CASRSTGHTQYF; CDR3nt: TGTGCCAGCAGGAGTACAGGTCATACGCAGTATTTT
d_gene: TRBD2; j_gene: TRBJ2-7; v_gene: TRBV6-5; abundance: -; CDR3aa: CASSQGLAGRYEQYF; CDR3nt: TGTGCCAGCAGCCAAGGACTAGCGGGACGCTACGAGCAGTACTTC
d_gene: -; j_gene: TRBJ1-5; v_gene: TRBV21-1; abundance: -; CDR3aa: CASSKGGVMSNQPQHF; CDR3nt: TGTGCCAGCAGCAAAGGAGGGGTGATGAGCAATCAGCCCCAGCATTTT
d_gene: -; j_gene: TRBJ2-1; v_gene: TRBV11-2; abundance: -; CDR3aa: CASSSTRGNEQFF; CDR3nt: TGTGCCAGCAGCTCTACAAGGGGTAATGAGCAGTTCTTC
d_gene: TRBD2; j_gene: TRBJ2-1; v_gene: TRBV9; abundance: -; CDR3aa: CASSVELAGVLYNEQFF; CDR3nt: TGTGCCAGCAGCGTAGAACTAGCGGGAGTTCTTTACAATGAGCAGTTCTTC
d_gene: -; j_gene: TRBJ2-7; v_gene: TRBV6-5; abundance: -; CDR3aa: CASSPAGASYEQYF; CDR3nt: TGTGCCAGCTCCCCTGCGGGGGCTTCCTACGAGCAGTACTTC
d_gene: -; j_gene: TRBJ2-7; v_gene: TRBV4-1; abundance: few; CDR3aa: CASSHEQSVREQYF; CDR3nt: TGCGCCAGCAGCCATGAACAGTCGGTTAGAGAGCAGTACTTC
d_gene: TRBD1; j_gene: TRBJ2-1; v_gene: TRBV15; abundance: -; CDR3aa: CATSRGRQGTYNEQFF; CDR3nt: TGTGCCACCAGCAGAGGAAGACAGGGGACCTACAATGAGCAGTTCTTC
d_gene: TRBD1; j_gene: TRBJ2-7; v_gene: TRBV7-9; abundance: few; CDR3aa: CASSHRDRPYEQYF; CDR3nt: TGTGCCAGCAGCCACAGGGACAGACCCTACGAGCAGTACTTC
d_gene: -; j_gene: TRBJ1-2; v_gene: TRBV11-2; abundance: -; CDR3aa: CASSPVKSVGGYTF; CDR3nt: TGTGCCAGCAGCCCCGTGAAGTCGGTCGGAGGCTACACCTTC
d_gene: TRBD1; j_gene: TRBJ2-7; v_gene: TRBV7-8; abundance: -; CDR3aa: CASSLGNGQGYEQYF; CDR3nt: TGTGCCAGCAGCTTAGGTAACGGACAGGGTTACGAGCAGTACTTC
d_gene: -; j_gene: TRBJ1-2; v_gene: TRBV7-2; abundance: -; CDR3aa: CASSLVGRRSSGYTF; CDR3nt: TGTGCCAGCAGCTTAGTAGGCCGACGGTCTAGCGGCTACACCTTC
d_gene: TRBD1; j_gene: TRBJ2-1; v_gene: TRBV30; abundance: -; CDR3aa: CAWDDRGGYNEQFF; CDR3nt: TGTGCCTGGGATGACAGGGGGGGATACAATGAGCAGTTCTTC
d_gene: -; j_gene: TRBJ2-5; v_gene: TRBV7-9; abundance: -; CDR3aa: CASRSGQETQYF; CDR3nt: TGTGCCTCACGTTCGGGTCAAGAGACCCAGTACTTC
d_gene: TRBD1; j_gene: TRBJ2-2; v_gene: TRBV5-1; abundance: -; CDR3aa: CASSSRGQSHTGELFF; CDR3nt: TGCGCCAGCAGCTCCAGGGGACAGTCACACACCGGGGAGCTGTTTTTT
d_gene: TRBD1; j_gene: TRBJ2-2; v_gene: TRBV6-6; abundance: -; CDR3aa: CASRIRDRSPGELFF; CDR3nt: TGTGCCAGCAGGATAAGGGACAGGTCCCCCGGGGAGCTGTTTTTT
d_gene: -; j_gene: TRBJ2-3; v_gene: TRBV7-9; abundance: once; CDR3aa: CASSHERQNTDTQYF; CDR3nt: TGTGCCAGCAGCCACGAGAGACAGAACACAGATACGCAGTATTTT
d_gene: TRBD1; j_gene: TRBJ1-2; v_gene: TRBV9; abundance: -; CDR3aa: CASSVAPGGAYGYTF; CDR3nt: TGTGCCAGCAGCGTAGCCCCAGGGGGGGCCTATGGCTACACCTTC
d_gene: TRBD2; j_gene: TRBJ2-1; v_gene: TRBV27; abundance: -; CDR3aa: CASRTGGSYNEQFF; CDR3nt: TGTGCCAGCAGAACGGGGGGGTCCTACAATGAGCAGTTCTTC
d_gene: TRBD2; j_gene: TRBJ2-5; v_gene: TRBV30; abundance: -; CDR3aa: CAWGLAHYQETQYF; CDR3nt: TGTGCCTGGGGACTAGCGCATTACCAAGAGACCCAGTACTTC
d_gene: -; j_gene: TRBJ1-2; v_gene: TRBV27; abundance: -; CDR3aa: CASSLLPGYGYTF; CDR3nt: TGTGCCAGCAGTTTATTACCGGGCTATGGCTACACCTTC
d_gene: -; j_gene: TRBJ2-7; v_gene: TRBV7-9; abundance: once; CDR3aa: CASSFQGVHEQYF; CDR3nt: TGTGCCAGCAGCTTTCAGGGAGTGCACGAGCAGTACTTC
d_gene: TRBD1; j_gene: TRBJ1-2; v_gene: TRBV19; abundance: -; CDR3aa: CASSQTGGGASSGYTF; CDR3nt: TGTGCCAGTAGCCAAACGGGAGGGGGCGCATCCTCTGGCTACACCTTC
d_gene: TRBD1; j_gene: TRBJ2-7; v_gene: TRBV5-1; abundance: -; CDR3aa: CASSSGQGGSYEQYF; CDR3nt: TGCGCCAGCAGCTCCGGACAGGGGGGTTCCTACGAGCAGTACTTC
d_gene: -; j_gene: TRBJ1-3; v_gene: TRBV6-1; abundance: -; CDR3aa: CASRLVGSGNTIYF; CDR3nt: TGTGCCAGCCGCCTAGTTGGATCTGGAAACACCATATATTTT
d_gene: TRBD2; j_gene: TRBJ2-1; v_gene: TRBV19; abundance: -; CDR3aa: CASSRDYAGEQFF; CDR3nt: TGTGCCAGTAGTCGGGACTACGCGGGTGAGCAGTTCTTC
d_gene: -; j_gene: TRBJ2-1; v_gene: TRBV11-2; abundance: -; CDR3aa: CASSLAGWDEQFF; CDR3nt: TGTGCCAGCAGCTTAGCGGGATGGGATGAGCAGTTCTTC
d_gene: -; j_gene: TRBJ1-2; v_gene: TRBV2; abundance: -; CDR3aa: CASSAHPRGATSEGYTF; CDR3nt: TGTGCCAGCAGTGCCCACCCACGGGGCGCGACCTCGGAAGGCTACACCTTC
d_gene: -; j_gene: TRBJ2-2; v_gene: TRBV30; abundance: -; CDR3aa: CAWRPRGAGELFF; CDR3nt: TGTGCCTGGAGACCACGGGGGGCGGGGGAGCTGTTTTTT
d_gene: TRBD1; j_gene: TRBJ1-1; v_gene: TRBV13; abundance: -; CDR3aa: CASSIQGANTEAFF; CDR3nt: TGTGCCAGCAGCATACAGGGGGCAAACACTGAAGCTTTCTTT
d_gene: -; j_gene: TRBJ2-7; v_gene: TRBV4-1; abundance: -; CDR3aa: CASSQAGAREQYF; CDR3nt: TGCGCCAGCAGCCAAGCGGGAGCGCGGGAGCAGTACTTC
d_gene: -; j_gene: TRBJ1-5; v_gene: TRBV19; abundance: -; CDR3aa: CASSHKTQNQPQHF; CDR3nt: TGTGCCAGTAGCCATAAGACCCAGAATCAGCCCCAGCATTTT
d_gene: TRBD1; j_gene: TRBJ2-3; v_gene: TRBV5-6; abundance: -; CDR3aa: CASSLGQGVTDTQYF; CDR3nt: TGTGCCAGCAGCTTGGGACAGGGGGTTACAGATACGCAGTATTTT
d_gene: TRBD2; j_gene: TRBJ2-3; v_gene: TRBV19; abundance: -; CDR3aa: CASSIGLAERSSTDTQYF; CDR3nt: TGTGCCAGTAGTATCGGACTAGCGGAGAGGTCTAGCACAGATACGCAGTATTTT
d_gene: -; j_gene: TRBJ1-4; v_gene: TRBV4-1; abundance: -; CDR3aa: CASSQVGREKLFF; CDR3nt: TGCGCCAGCAGCCAAGTTGGCCGTGAAAAACTGTTTTTT
d_gene: -; j_gene: TRBJ2-3; v_gene: TRBV6-5; abundance: once; CDR3aa: CASRGDDGTQYF; CDR3nt: TGTGCCAGCAGAGGCGACGATGGTACGCAGTATTTT
d_gene: -; j_gene: TRBJ2-1; v_gene: TRBV4-1; abundance: -; CDR3aa: CASSRGDRAYNEQFF; CDR3nt: TGCGCCAGCAGCCGGGGGGACCGGGCTTACAATGAGCAGTTCTTC
d_gene: -; j_gene: TRBJ2-3; v_gene: TRBV11-3; abundance: -; CDR3aa: CASSSSVAQYF; CDR3nt: TGTGCCAGCAGCTCTTCGGTAGCGCAGTATTTT
d_gene: -; j_gene: TRBJ2-1; v_gene: TRBV4-1; abundance: -; CDR3aa: CASSQEFLNEQFF; CDR3nt: TGCGCCAGCAGCCAAGAGTTTTTGAATGAGCAGTTCTTC
d_gene: TRBD1; j_gene: TRBJ2-3; v_gene: TRBV7-8; abundance: -; CDR3aa: CASSSQGDTQYF; CDR3nt: TGTGCCAGCAGCTCACAGGGGGATACGCAGTATTTT
d_gene: -; j_gene: TRBJ2-2; v_gene: TRBV7-9; abundance: -; CDR3aa: CASSSPLAGKTGELFF; CDR3nt: TGTGCCAGCAGCTCCCCGCTGGCGGGGAAAACCGGGGAGCTGTTTTTT
d_gene: TRBD2; j_gene: TRBJ2-2; v_gene: TRBV27; abundance: -; CDR3aa: CASSLSTGRALSGELFF; CDR3nt: TGTGCCAGCAGTTTATCAACCGGGAGGGCCCTATCCGGGGAGCTGTTTTTT
d_gene: -; j_gene: TRBJ2-4; v_gene: TRBV5-1; abundance: -; CDR3aa: CASSLDPWDKNIQYF; CDR3nt: TGCGCCAGCAGCTTGGATCCGTGGGACAAAAACATTCAGTACTTC
d_gene: TRBD2; j_gene: TRBJ2-5; v_gene: TRBV4-1; abundance: -; CDR3aa: CASSQGRGGAETQYF; CDR3nt: TGCGCCAGCAGCCAAGGGCGGGGAGGGGCGGAGACCCAGTACTTC
d_gene: TRBD1; j_gene: TRBJ2-1; v_gene: TRBV30; abundance: -; CDR3aa: CAWGGQYNEQFF; CDR3nt: TGTGCCTGGGGGGGACAGTACAATGAGCAGTTCTTC
d_gene: TRBD1; j_gene: TRBJ1-2; v_gene: TRBV29-1; abundance: -; CDR3aa: CSVPALQGVGYGYTF; CDR3nt: TGCAGCGTCCCCGCGTTACAGGGGGTTGGCTATGGCTACACCTTC
d_gene: TRBD2; j_gene: TRBJ2-1; v_gene: TRBV11-2; abundance: -; CDR3aa: CASSLDLAGGPLNEQFF; CDR3nt: TGTGCCAGCAGCTTAGATTTAGCGGGAGGGCCCCTCAATGAGCAGTTCTTC
d_gene: TRBD2; j_gene: TRBJ2-1; v_gene: TRBV6-6; abundance: -; CDR3aa: CASRRAGASYNEQFF; CDR3nt: TGTGCCAGCAGGAGAGCGGGAGCTAGCTACAATGAGCAGTTCTTC
d_gene: -; j_gene: TRBJ2-6; v_gene: TRBV11-3; abundance: once; CDR3aa: CASSLVSSGANVLTF; CDR3nt: TGTGCCAGCAGCTTAGTAAGTTCCGGGGCCAACGTCCTGACTTTC
d_gene: -; j_gene: TRBJ2-5; v_gene: TRBV6-6; abundance: -; CDR3aa: CASIQGGTQYF; CDR3nt: TGTGCCAGCATCCAGGGGGGGACCCAGTACTTC